This entry lists 17 T cell receptor beta chains sequenced from one sample in a study of cytomegalovirus exposure and HLA in healthy donors. TCRdb's copy holds only in-frame clones and misses some; the assay was immunoSEQ multiplex PCR. This table has about 140,000 clones, about 83% appearing once. The source material was PBMCs. All receptors derive from a woman aged 30 to 39 in good health and CMV-seronegative.

The chain carries TRBV5-1 and TRBJ2-1; D gene ambiguous. The CDR3 is 13 residues long. In germline, CDR1 is SGHRS, CDR2 YFSETQ. The ends were cut back, 2 bases at V and 4 bases at J, with 7 bases in the middle. CDR3 in DNA: TGCGCCAGCAGCTTTGGCAGATACAATGAGCAGTTCTTC. Translation: CASSFGRYNEQFF. Full variable domain (remainder filled in from reference TRBV5-1 and TRBJ2-1): KAGVTQTPRYLIKTRGQQVTLSCSPISGHRSVSWYQQTPGQGLQFLFEYFSETQRNKGNFPGRFSGRQFSNSRSEMNVSTLELGDSALYLCASSFGRYNEQFFGPGTRLTVL.

The chain uses TRBV7-3 and TRBJ2-1; possibly TRBD2 for D (6 bases). Germline assignment: CDR1 SGHTA and CDR2 FQGTGA. V was cut by 4 bases and J by 4 bases, with 14 bases left in between. The CDR3 consists of 15 residues. The CDR3 DNA follows: TGTGCCAGCAGCTACCAGGCGGGGAGGTACAATGAGCAGTTCTTC. This codes for CASSYQAGRYNEQFF.

CDR3 nucleotides: TGCGCCAGCAGCCGCGCAGTAGGTCAGGAATGGTATGGCTACACCTTC. Its protein is CASSRAVGQEWYGYTF. This chain uses TRBV4-1 with TRBJ1-2; no clear D gene. The CDR3 extends over 16 amino acids. Germline V gene data show CDR1 as MGHRA and CDR2 as YSYEKL. Trimming pared 4 bases from V and 5 bases from J, leaving 20 bases between.

The chain couples TRBV5-6 to TRBJ1-2; 12 nucleotides agree with TRBD1. Germline assignment: CDR1 SGHDT and CDR2 YYEEEE. Trimming took 3 bases from V and 5 from J; bases not matched to a gene: 14. The CDR3 runs 18 residues. The CDR3 reads CASSSNGGQGAILYGYTF. As DNA, the CDR3 is TGTGCCAGCAGCTCGAACGGGGGACAGGGGGCAATTTTGTATGGCTACACCTTC.

The chain joins TRBV7-2 to TRBJ2-7, with 7 bases aligning to TRBD2. J gave up 5 bases and V 3 bases, and 4 bases lay outside the gene matches. The CDR3 has 13 amino acids. The germline gives CDR1 SGHTA, CDR2 FQGNSA. CDR3 in DNA: TGTGCCAGCAGCTTGCGGGGGTCCCACGAGCAGTACTTC. This gives the protein CASSLRGSHEQYF.

Comment on this clone: The same CDR3 arises from other DNA sequences in this sample as well. The V and J genes are TRBV7-2 and TRBJ2-5; TRBD1 matches 9 bases. Germline-derived CDR1 and CDR2 are SGHTA and FQGNSA. The CDR3 consists of 13 residues. V gave up 3 bases and J gave up 4 bases; unmatched junction bases: 0. The CDR3 here is CASSLDRGETQYF. The CDR3 DNA reads TGTGCCAGCAGCTTGGACAGGGGAGAGACCCAGTACTTC. The full variable domain, with the rest looked up from reference TRBV7-2 and TRBJ2-5, is GAGVSQSPSNKVTEKGKDVELRCDPISGHTALYWYRQSLGQGLEFLIYFQGNSAPDKSGLPSDRFSAERTGGSVSTLTIQRTQQEDSAVYLCASSLDRGETQYFGPGTRLLVL.

This chain connects TRBV7-9 to TRBJ1-6; possibly TRBD1 for D (5 bases). The CDR3 totals 17 residues. V lost 5 bases and J lost 10, with 24 bases in between. Germline V gene data show CDR1 as SEHNR and CDR2 as FQNEAQ (reference sequence). As DNA, the CDR3 is TGTGCCAGCAGCCAATCAACGGGGGGTGTGGGATCCTCACCCCTCCACTTT. It specifies CASSQSTGGVGSSPLHF.

The V call is TRBV7-9, the J call TRBJ2-2; D unclear. The length of the CDR3 is 15 residues. Germline CDR1 is SEHNR and CDR2 is FQNEAQ (reference sequence). Deletions cut 5 bases from V and 0 bases from J, with 10 bases between. The CDR3 loop is CASSGRRTNTGELFF. CDR3 nucleotides: TGTGCCAGCAGCGGTCGGCGGACGAACACCGGGGAGCTGTTTTTT. Full variable domain (outside the CDR3, taken from reference TRBV7-9 and TRBJ2-2): DTGVSQNPRHKITKRGQNVTFRCDPISEHNRLYWYRQTLGQGPEFLTYFQNEAQLEKSRLLSDRFSAERPKGSFSTLEIQRTEQGDSAMYLCASSGRRTNTGELFFGEGSRLTVL.

This chain connects TRBV28 to TRBJ2-4, with a tentative D call TRBD2 (7 bases). The ends were cut back, 4 bases at V and 0 bases at J, with 19 bases in the middle. The CDR3 is made up of 18 amino acids. Per germline, CDR1 MDHEN and CDR2 SYDVKM. CDR3 in DNA: TGTGCCAGCAGTTCGAGGGGGGGGCTGTTTTTAGCCAAAAACATTCAGTACTTC. Translation: CASSSRGGLFLAKNIQYF.

CDR3 loop: CSVVRTAGGTQYF. The CDR3 coding sequence is TGCAGCGTTGTTCGCACTGCGGGCGGGACCCAGTACTTC. The V and J genes are TRBV29-1 and TRBJ2-5; TRBD2 might be the D (5 bases). Deletions cut 4 bases from V and 7 bases from J, with 16 bases between. There are 13 residues in the CDR3. Germline-derived CDR1 and CDR2 are SQVTM and ANQGSEA.

The genes are TRBV6-6 and TRBJ2-1, with 9 nucleotides matching TRBD1. Germline assignment: CDR1 MNHNY and CDR2 SVGAGI (reference sequence). With 6 bases clipped from V and 9 bases from J, the junction kept 9 bases outside the gene matches. The CDR3 covers 14 residues. The CDR3 loop reads CASSGRDRVAEQFF. CDR3 sequence (DNA): TGTGCCAGCAGCGGCCGGGACAGGGTTGCTGAGCAGTTCTTC.

The chain combines TRBV7-6 with TRBJ2-5; D call uncertain. This CDR3 spans 13 amino acids. The ends were cut back, 1 base at V and 4 bases at J, with 7 bases in the middle. Germline V gene lookup returns CDR1 SGHVS and CDR2 FNYEAQ. The CDR3: CASSLGLLETQYF. The DNA of the CDR3 is TGTGCCAGCAGCTTAGGTCTCTTAGAGACCCAGTACTTC.

The chain has TRBV7-2 and TRBJ1-2; D not resolved. The germline V gene has CDR1 SGHTA and CDR2 FQGNSA. The ends were cut back, 3 bases at V and 2 bases at J, with 16 bases in the middle. The CDR3 runs 16 residues. The CDR3 bases are TGTGCCAGCAGCTTTGCGGCCCTAAGCCTCAACTATGGCTACACCTTC. It specifies CASSFAALSLNYGYTF.

The rearrangement links TRBV7-9 to TRBJ2-3, with 7 bases fitting TRBD2. The CDR3 has 15 residues. After removal of 2 bases from V and 6 bases from J, the junction contained 8 bases not matched to a gene. In germline, CDR1 is SEHNR, CDR2 FQNEAQ (reference sequence). The CDR3 coding sequence is TGTGCCAGCAGCTTACCTCCGGGGGGTGTGGATACGCAGTATTTT. Amino acid sequence: CASSLPPGGVDTQYF. Looking up the rest from reference TRBV7-9 and TRBJ2-3 gives the full variable domain: DTGVSQNPRHKITKRGQNVTFRCDPISEHNRLYWYRQTLGQGPEFLTYFQNEAQLEKSRLLSDRFSAERPKGSFSTLEIQRTEQGDSAMYLCASSLPPGGVDTQYFGPGTRLTVL.

The chain recombines TRBV7-8 with TRBJ2-7; 7 nucleotides line up with TRBD1. J lost 12 bases, V lost 0 bases, and 11 bases had no gene match. The germline gives CDR1 SGHVS, CDR2 FQNEAQ. The CDR3 runs 14 residues. The CDR3, as DNA: TGTGCCAGCAGCTTAGCAGGGACAGTTCCAGGTCTGTACTTC. The encoded protein is CASSLAGTVPGLYF.

The gene calls are TRBV7-2 and TRBJ1-5, with a possible D match to TRBD1 (5 bases). V was trimmed by 5 bases and J by 1 base, leaving 12 bases between them. CDR1 SGHTA and CDR2 FQGNSA come from the germline V gene. This CDR3 has 15 amino acids. The CDR3 loop reads CASSRDSWSNQPQHF. In DNA, the CDR3 is TGTGCCAGCAGCCGAGACAGCTGGAGCAATCAGCCCCAGCATTTT. Using reference TRBV7-2 and TRBJ1-5 for the parts outside the CDR3, the full variable domain is GAGVSQSPSNKVTEKGKDVELRCDPISGHTALYWYRQSLGQGLEFLIYFQGNSAPDKSGLPSDRFSAERTGGSVSTLTIQRTQQEDSAVYLCASSRDSWSNQPQHFGDGTRLSIL.

The CDR3 nucleotides read TGTGCCAGTAGGGACTCAAGAACGAACACCGGGGAGCTGTTTTTT. Encoded protein: CASRDSRTNTGELFF. This chain joins TRBV19 and TRBJ2-2, with D possibly TRBD2 on 5 matching bases. The CDR3 spans 15 residues. The ends were cut back, 6 bases at V and 0 bases at J, with 11 bases in the middle. Germline-derived CDR1 and CDR2 are LNHDA and SQIVND (reference sequence).